This section outlines one TCR beta chain sequence together with its context. The antigen is unknown. This entry is derived from a study of shared clonotypes between healthy human individuals. Original data processing: ImmunoSEQ sequences covered only the junction and lacked quality scores; filtering therefore differed. Profiled with immunoSEQ multiplex PCR; TCRdb holds only in-frame clones, not every one. V, J and clone size are those of that table, while D and trimming were read from the DNA. The table includes about 2.4 million clones, 93% detected once. Germline values: CDR1 SGHNT, CDR2 YYREEE (reference sequence). Deletions cut 9 bases from V and 3 bases from J, with 16 bases between. This CDR3 contains 15 residues. Study conclusions and caveats: Generally, naive subsets (rather than memory subsets) showed larger estimated richness.

The investigators split CD4+ cells into a CD45RA+ naive subset and a CD45RA-negative memory subset. The source is a man aged 18-30 years in good health. Some clones in this sample may be carry-over from other donors' samples. Sequencing was performed on naive CD4+ T cells from PBMCs. Subset defined: CD45RA+ positively selected. This rearrangement joins TRBV5-4 to TRBJ1-6; the D gene is possibly TRBD1 (5 bases). The CDR3 reads CAISSRDRYNSPLHF. CDR3 coding DNA: TGTGCCATCTCGTCCAGGGACCGCTATAATTCACCCCTCCACTTT.